Following are 24 T cell receptor beta chains from one sample sequenced in a study of T-cell memory formation after mild COVID-19. TCRdb re-derived calls from the 5' RACE reads in MiXCR, one entry per CDR3 protein. The repertoire holds about half a million distinct CDR3 sequences, with approximately 18% as singletons. Source material: PBMCs or a T cell subset sorted from them (not recorded which). The receptors were gathered from an adult woman who had mild COVID-19 (a few samples of this study predate the infection). Cell type and time point are not known.

This clonotype was counted only a few times. The chain is built from TRBV20-1 and TRBJ1-2; the match to TRBD1 covers 9 bases. The germline V gene has CDR1 DFQATT and CDR2 SNEGSKA (reference sequence). The CDR3 spans 17 residues. The V and J ends lost 5 bases and 2 bases, in that order; junction bases with no gene match: 15. The CDR3 reads CSALRGGQGLKNYGYTF. As DNA, the CDR3 is TGCAGTGCTCTCCGGGGGGGACAGGGACTTAAAAACTATGGCTACACCTTC.

The CDR3 DNA sequence: TGTGCCAGCAGCCAAGATTTGGGCCGAGGGGACGAGCAGTACTTC. This gives the protein CASSQDLGRGDEQYF. V and J are TRBV3-1 and TRBJ2-7; either TRBD1 or TRBD2 may fit D (5 bases each). This CDR3 has 15 amino acids. Germline CDR1 and CDR2: LGHDT and YNNKEL (reference sequence). V lost 0 bases and J lost 5, with 14 bases in between.

V gene TRBV6-5 combines with J gene TRBJ1-1; TRBD1 matches at 10 bases. The germline V gene has CDR1 MNHEY and CDR2 SVGAGI. After removal of 5 bases from V and 8 bases from J, the junction contained 5 bases not matched to a gene. The CDR3 is 13 residues long. Here the CDR3 reads CASSPGQGLEAFF. CDR3 in DNA: TGTGCCAGCAGTCCGGGACAGGGGTTGGAAGCTTTCTTT.

This clonotype was recorded at least ten times. The chain combines TRBV5-6 with TRBJ2-3; 7 positions match TRBD1. CDR1 is SGHDT and CDR2 is YYEEEE in the germline V gene. The V segment lost 3 bases and the J segment 6 bases; nucleotides outside the gene matches: 7. The length of the CDR3 is 14 residues. This CDR3 reads CASSSDRYADTQYF. DNA of the CDR3: TGTGCCAGCAGCTCGGACAGGTATGCGGATACGCAGTATTTT.

This clonotype was observed a handful of times. CDR3 region: CASTSLGRYNEQFF. CDR3 in DNA: TGCGCCAGCACCTCACTCGGGAGGTACAATGAGCAGTTCTTC. This chain uses TRBV4-1 with TRBJ2-1, with 7 bases fitting TRBD2. The V gene end was trimmed by 7 bases and the J gene end by 4 bases; junction bases not matched to a gene: 7. There are 14 residues in the CDR3. Germline CDR1 MGHRA, CDR2 YSYEKL.

The rearrangement links TRBV3-1 to TRBJ2-1; D call uncertain. Germline V gene data show CDR1 as LGHDT and CDR2 as YNNKEL (reference sequence). V was trimmed by 4 bases and J by 0 bases, leaving 10 bases between them. The CDR3 covers 15 residues. CDR3 loop: CASSRRLSSYNEQFF. The CDR3 DNA is TGTGCCAGCAGCCGGCGACTTAGCTCCTACAATGAGCAGTTCTTC.

This rearrangement joins TRBV6-6 to TRBJ2-1; possible D gene TRBD2, 6 bases. Trimming took off 1 base at V and 7 bases at J, with 14 bases between the two ends. The CDR3 sequence is 15 residues long. Germline CDR1 reads MNHNY; CDR2 reads SVGAGI (reference sequence). As DNA, the CDR3 is TGTGCCAGCAGTTACTTAGCGGTCTTAGATAATGAGCAGTTCTTC. Translating it yields CASSYLAVLDNEQFF.

This clonotype showed up just a few times. This chain uses TRBV20-1 with TRBJ2-3; TRBD2 matches 7 bases. The CDR3 consists of 15 residues. Germline CDR1 DFQATT, CDR2 SNEGSKA (reference sequence). J lost 3 bases, V lost 0 bases, and 6 bases had no gene match. The CDR3 bases are TGCAGTGCTAGAGACGCGGGAGAATCGACAGATACGCAGTATTTT. It translates to CSARDAGESTDTQYF.

This clonotype was found a few times. V usage is TRBV7-2 and J usage is TRBJ1-2; TRBD1 aligns across 8 bases. V gave up 1 base and J gave up 2 bases; unmatched junction bases: 3. Germline V gene sequence: CDR1 SGHTA, CDR2 FQGNSA. The CDR3 loop spans 15 amino acids. CDR3 nucleotide sequence: TGTGCCAGCAGCTTAGTGGGGACAGGAAACTATGGCTACACCTTC. Translating gives CASSLVGTGNYGYTF. Based on the CDR3 plus reference TRBV7-2 and TRBJ1-2, the full variable domain is GAGVSQSPSNKVTEKGKDVELRCDPISGHTALYWYRQSLGQGLEFLIYFQGNSAPDKSGLPSDRFSAERTGGSVSTLTIQRTQQEDSAVYLCASSLVGTGNYGYTFGSGTRLTVV.

This clonotype has just a few counts. This chain connects TRBV28 to TRBJ2-7; 9 bases are a match to TRBD1. Per germline, CDR1 MDHEN and CDR2 SYDVKM. V lost 7 bases, J lost 3 bases, and 4 bases stayed unmatched. The CDR3 runs 13 residues. Here the CDR3 reads CASTGQGFYEQYF. Written as DNA, the CDR3 is TGTGCCAGCACGGGACAGGGTTTCTACGAGCAGTACTTC.

The V gene is TRBV7-9, the J gene TRBJ1-1; unclear D gene. The CDR3 consists of 14 residues. Germline V gene sequence: CDR1 SEHNR, CDR2 FQNEAQ (reference sequence). V was cut by 7 bases and J by 4 bases, with 16 bases left in between. The CDR3 sequence is CASIRSTPGTEAFF. CDR3 nucleotides: TGTGCCAGCATCAGATCGACACCCGGCACTGAAGCTTTCTTT.

V and J are TRBV25-1 and TRBJ1-1; D is undetermined. This CDR3 has 14 amino acids. Germline values: CDR1 MGHDK, CDR2 SYGVNS. The germline V and J ends were trimmed by 5 bases and 11 bases, with 21 bases remaining between them. CDR3 in DNA: TGTGCCAGCAGTCGCCGGGAAGGACGTTCTGTGGCTTTCTTT. This gives the protein CASSRREGRSVAFF.

This clonotype occurred many times. The chain uses TRBV7-6 and TRBJ2-3; 13 bases map to TRBD2. The CDR3 totals 19 residues. J lost 3 bases, V lost 4 bases, and 13 bases had no gene match. Germline CDR1 is SGHVS and CDR2 is FNYEAQ. The CDR3, as DNA: TGTGCCAGCAGCTACCTGGTGTGGACTAGCGGGAGTTCAACAGATACGCAGTATTTT. This gives the protein CASSYLVWTSGSSTDTQYF.

The chain recombines TRBV6-1 with TRBJ2-1; TRBD1 agrees at 8 bases. J was trimmed by 6 bases and V by 5 bases; bases with no gene match: 9. The CDR3 has 15 residues. The germline V gene encodes CDR1 MNHNS and CDR2 SASEGT. CDR3 protein: CASSSVQGASNEQFF. In nucleotides, the CDR3 is TGTGCCAGCAGTTCAGTCCAGGGGGCGAGCAATGAGCAGTTCTTC.

This clonotype has just a few counts. The chain carries TRBV20-1 and TRBJ2-1; D is ambiguous. This CDR3 has 15 residues. The germline V and J ends were trimmed by 0 bases and 7 bases, with 16 bases remaining between them. Germline V CDR1 and CDR2: DFQATT, SNEGSKA (reference sequence). Written as DNA, the CDR3 is TGCAGTGCTAGAGATCTGGGGATCTCCGGGAATGAGCAGTTCTTC. Protein product: CSARDLGISGNEQFF.

The gene calls are TRBV5-6 and TRBJ2-4; D is uncertain. The CDR3 has 16 amino acids. Trimming removed 1 base at V and 2 bases at J, with 13 bases between. Germline-derived CDR1 and CDR2 are SGHDT and YYEEEE. The CDR3 region has the DNA TGTGCCAGCAGCTTGTCGTGGGCGAGGACCAAAAACATTCAGTACTTC. Translation gives CASSLSWARTKNIQYF.

This chain links TRBV4-3 with TRBJ1-4; TRBD1 matches at 8 bases. Trimming took 0 bases from V and 5 from J; bases not matched to a gene: 5. The germline V gene has CDR1 LGHNA and CDR2 YSLEER. The CDR3 consists of 16 residues. The CDR3 protein is CASSQDLYRGNEKLFF. As DNA, the CDR3 is TGCGCCAGCAGCCAAGATCTCTACAGGGGGAATGAAAAACTGTTTTTT.

This clonotype was counted only a few times. V gene TRBV20-1 combines with J gene TRBJ2-1, with D uncertain. This CDR3 spans 13 amino acids. From germline, CDR1 is DFQATT and CDR2 SNEGSKA (reference sequence). V was trimmed by 3 bases and J by 5 bases, leaving 11 bases between them. Written as DNA, the CDR3 is TGCAGTGCTAGGGTTCCCGCTGACAATGAGCAGTTCTTC. Its protein is CSARVPADNEQFF.

A few counts support this clonotype. The genes are TRBV9 and TRBJ1-1; D is perhaps TRBD1 (5 bases). CDR3 length: 15 amino acids. Per germline, CDR1 SGDLS and CDR2 YYNGEE. V dropped 0 bases and J dropped 4 bases, with 13 bases sitting between them. CDR3 coding DNA: TGTGCCAGCAGCGTAGACGGCAGGGCGGGCACTGAAGCTTTCTTT. Protein product: CASSVDGRAGTEAFF.

This clonotype has more than one count but fewer than ten. J is TRBJ1-1 and V is TRBV18; D not resolved. Germline CDR1 KGHSH, CDR2 LQKENI. V lost 5 bases and J lost 1, with 11 bases in between. The CDR3 sequence is 14 residues long. CDR3: CASSTRPENTEAFF. The CDR3 nucleotides read TGTGCCAGCTCAACTCGGCCAGAGAACACTGAAGCTTTCTTT.

This clonotype turned up a few times. The CDR3 DNA reads as TGTGCCAGCAGGCTACAGGGGGCCGTCGGGGAGCTGTTTTTT. Amino acid sequence: CASRLQGAVGELFF. The chain joins TRBV12-3 or TRBV12-4 to TRBJ2-2, with 9 bases fitting TRBD1. This CDR3 is 14 amino acids long. The ends lost 6 bases at V and 7 bases at J; junction bases unmatched: 6.

The chain uses TRBV6-1 and TRBJ2-1; 8 bases map to TRBD1. J lost 5 bases, V lost 10 bases, and 10 bases had no gene match. The CDR3 is 14 amino acids. Germline V gives CDR1 MNHNS, CDR2 SASEGT. The CDR3 bases are TGTGCCACCAGACACAGGGGGGTCGACAATGAGCAGTTCTTC. This encodes CATRHRGVDNEQFF.

J is TRBJ2-7 and V is TRBV3-1; 8 nucleotides agree with TRBD1. Germline V gene data show CDR1 as LGHDT and CDR2 as YNNKEL (reference sequence). The junction had 9 bases not matched to a gene; V was cut back by 6 bases and J by 2 bases. The CDR3 runs to 15 residues. The CDR3 spells CASSPTGTGTYEQYF. DNA of the CDR3: TGTGCCAGCAGTCCGACCGGGACAGGAACCTACGAGCAGTACTTC.

The gene calls are TRBV20-1 and TRBJ2-7, with 8 nucleotides matching TRBD1. CDR3 length: 16 residues. Trimming at V came to 3 bases and at J to 4 bases, leaving 14 bases not matched to a gene. Germline assignment: CDR1 DFQATT and CDR2 SNEGSKA (reference sequence). The CDR3 nucleotides are TGCAGTGCTAGGACAGGGGATGCGAGGGGGATGTACGAGCAGTACTTC. Its protein product is CSARTGDARGMYEQYF.